The rows below give T cell receptor beta chains drawn from one sample of a study of OX40 agonist ivuxolimab in advanced cancers. Assay: immunoSEQ multiplex PCR; the TCRdb copy retains only in-frame clones and omits some. Found here are 90,000 to 100,000 clones, roughly nine tenths of them singletons; the top ten hold 0.8% to 1%. The source was CD4+ or CD8+ T cells sorted from blood, collected in a trial of the OX40 agonist ivuxolimab. The receptors derive from an adult with an advanced solid tumor such as melanoma, head and neck, liver or kidney cancer. The CDR3 runs from the conserved cysteine through the conserved F or W. The D gene is left open where the match is weak.

j_call v_call d_call cdr3_aa cdr3_nt
TRBJ2-1 TRBV27 - CASTPRGNRNEQFF TGTGCCAGCACCCCCAGAGGGAATCGCAATGAGCAGTTCTTC
TRBJ1-1 TRBV5-1 - CASSPTLSGTEAFF TGCGCCAGCAGCCCTACCCTTTCCGGGACTGAAGCTTTCTTT
TRBJ1-1 TRBV7-3 - CASSSIQDTEAFF TGTGCCAGCAGCTCAATTCAGGACACTGAAGCTTTCTTT
TRBJ2-3 TRBV6-5 - CVGQGGDTQYF TGTGTAGGCCAAGGAGGGGATACGCAGTATTTT
TRBJ1-1 TRBV7-9 - CASSLDRPRNTEAFF TGTGCCAGCAGCTTAGACAGGCCCCGAAACACTGAAGCTTTCTTT
TRBJ1-3 TRBV6-5 TRBD1 CASSSSTGGTGNTIYF TGTGCCAGCAGTTCCTCGACAGGGGGAACTGGAAACACCATATATTTT
TRBJ2-1 TRBV30 - CAWRGGGSYNEQFF TGTGCCTGGAGAGGGGGGGGCTCCTACAATGAGCAGTTCTTC
TRBJ1-2 TRBV6-5 - CASSNGGGYTF TGTGCCAGCTCCAACGGGGGTGGCTACACCTTC
TRBJ1-3 TRBV29-1 TRBD1 CSVTNRGVSGNTIYF TGCAGCGTTACCAACAGGGGGGTCTCTGGAAACACCATATATTTT
TRBJ2-5 TRBV28 TRBD1 CASSLGTGLGETQYF TGTGCCAGCAGTCTGGGGACAGGGTTGGGAGAGACCCAGTACTTC